The 9 T cell receptor beta chains below come from one sample, sequenced in a study of regulatory T cells in long-lasting Graves disease. The time point: newly diagnosed GD, antithyroid drugs for less than 3 months. Preparation of the TCR library used RNA extracted from PBMCs. Investigators prepared the TCR beta libraries by applying iRepertoire HTBI primers and Arm-PCR of CDR3 regions. TCRdb independently ran MiXCR on the multiplex PCR reads; one entry per CDR3 protein. This sample has over 350,000 distinct CDR3 sequences, with about 15% found just once. The data were also submitted as part of a second study, on T cells in Graves' hyperthyroidism and ophthalmopathy.

The sequencing used peripheral blood mononuclear cells (PBMCs), collected at new diagnosis, from a patient treated with antithyroid drugs. Receptor source: a woman between 40 and 55 years old with Graves disease.

At least ten counts were recorded for this clonotype. V gene TRBV7-3 combines with J gene TRBJ2-1; D not certain. Germline-derived CDR1 and CDR2 are SGHTA and FQGTGA. This CDR3 spans 16 amino acids. V was trimmed by 1 base and J by 4 bases, leaving 14 bases between them. Written as DNA, the CDR3 is TGTGCCAGCAGCTTAAGCTTAAGGGCCGCGTACAATGAGCAGTTCTTC. Translating gives CASSLSLRAAYNEQFF.

This clonotype was seen a few times. The gene calls are TRBV10-1 and TRBJ1-6, with D hard to call. V was shortened by 4 bases and J by 7 bases, with 8 bases between the two germline ends. The germline V gene has CDR1 WNHNN and CDR2 SYGVQD (reference sequence). The CDR3 runs to 13 residues. Written as DNA, the CDR3 is TGCGCCAGCAGTGTAAAGGAAAATTCACCCCTCCACTTT. Protein product: CASSVKENSPLHF.

The chain links TRBV6-1 to TRBJ1-6; D remains ambiguous. The germline V gene has CDR1 MNHNS and CDR2 SASEGT. The CDR3 extends over 17 amino acids. Trimming cost V 5 bases and J 0 bases, with 14 bases left between them. CDR3 region: CASSPDGASSYNSPLHF. CDR3 nucleotides: TGTGCCAGCAGTCCGGACGGCGCGAGCTCCTATAATTCACCCCTCCACTTT.

This clonotype appeared a few times. This chain connects TRBV30 to TRBJ2-6, with TRBD1 matching 7 bases. The CDR3 spans 17 residues. With V trimmed by 3 bases and J by 0 bases, 8 bases remained unmatched. CDR1 is GTSNPN and CDR2 is SVGIG in the germline V gene (reference sequence). The CDR3 nucleotides read TGTGCCTGGAGCCCCCTCAGGGGGTCCTCTGGGGCCAACGTCCTGACTTTC. It codes for CAWSPLRGSSGANVLTF. Combining the CDR3 with reference TRBV30 and TRBJ2-6 gives the whole variable domain SQTIHQWPATLVQPVGSPLSLECTVEGTSNPNLYWYRQAAGRGLQLLFYSVGIGQISSEVPQNLSASRPQDRQFILSSKKLLLSDSGFYLCAWSPLRGSSGANVLTFGAGSRLTVL.

This clonotype was observed at least ten times. The rearrangement links TRBV7-3 to TRBJ2-7; the match to TRBD1 covers 9 bases. V dropped 0 bases and J dropped 6; count of bases not matched to a gene: 6. Germline V gene lookup returns CDR1 SGHTA and CDR2 FQGTGA. CDR3 length: 15 residues. This CDR3 reads CASSLTRTGASEQYF. In nucleotides, the CDR3 is TGTGCCAGCAGCTTAACGAGGACAGGGGCCTCCGAGCAGTACTTC.

Ten or more counts support this clonotype. V is TRBV12-3 or TRBV12-4 and J is TRBJ1-3; TRBD1 agrees at 7 bases. The CDR3 spans 14 residues. V lost 6 bases and J lost 3; bases outside the gene matches: 5. The CDR3 nucleotides read TGTGCCAGCAGGCAGACAGGGAATGGAAACACCATATATTTT. It specifies CASRQTGNGNTIYF.

V gene TRBV13 combines with J gene TRBJ1-2, with D possibly being TRBD1 (5 bases). V was trimmed by 0 bases and J by 8 bases, leaving 10 bases between them. Germline loops: CDR1 PRHDT, CDR2 FYEKMQ (reference sequence). CDR3 length: 13 residues. As DNA, the CDR3 is TGTGCCAGCAGCTTAGGCCGACAGACGGGCTACACCTTC. Protein sequence: CASSLGRQTGYTF.

For this clonotype: At one of its ends the junction is not consistent with the germline gene, which may arise from a read error. The J gene is TRBJ1-5, the V gene TRBV18; no reliable D call. The CDR3 sequence is 14 residues long. CDR1 and CDR2 from the germline V gene are KGHSH and LQKENI. The CDR3: CASSPGRNNQPQRF. The CDR3 DNA sequence: TGTGCCAGCTCACCAGGGCGGAACAATCAGCCCCAGCGTTTT.

This clonotype was found many times. The chain uses TRBV27 and TRBJ2-1; possibly TRBD1 for D (5 bases). The CDR3 extends over 15 amino acids. CDR1 is MNHEY, CDR2 SMNVEV, per germline (reference sequence). Deletions cut 5 bases from V and 0 bases from J, with 11 bases between. The CDR3 is CASSPQELSYNEQFF. DNA of the CDR3: TGTGCCAGCAGTCCACAGGAGCTCTCCTACAATGAGCAGTTCTTC.